There are a few counts of the clone carrying this T cell receptor (beta chain). Antigen unknown. These data come from a study of T-cell memory formation after mild COVID-19. Whole-study findings and limits: The authors did not confirm SARS-CoV-2 specificity of second-wave clones peaking day 37.

TCRdb analysed the 5' RACE reads with MiXCR anew, one entry per CDR3 protein. This table has roughly 320,000 distinct CDR3 sequences, under 30% appearing once. Germline V gives CDR1 LGHDT, CDR2 YNNKEL (reference sequence). The CDR3 extends over 11 amino acids. V was pared by 6 bases and J by 6 bases, with 8 bases between. This sequence was found in an adult woman who had mild COVID-19 (a few samples of this study predate the infection). Cell type and time point are not known. V usage is TRBV3-1 and J usage is TRBJ1-1, with D unclear. Material: PBMCs or a T cell subset sorted from them (not recorded which). CDR3 in DNA: TGTGCCAGCAGGGGTGGAGCTGAAGCTTTCTTT. It translates to CASRGGAEAFF.